The rows below give T cell receptor beta chains drawn from one sample of a study of lymphopenia after photon versus proton radiotherapy. TCRdb's copy holds only in-frame clones and misses some; the assay was immunoSEQ multiplex PCR. The repertoire holds 150,000 to 200,000 clones, with 80% to 90% as singletons. The specimen comprised peripheral blood, sampled from a patient treated with photon-based radiotherapy. The receptors derive from a man aged 50 to 60 with gastric cancer. Each CDR3 is given with its conserved first and last residue. A D gene is named only where the DNA matches it firmly. The listing skips clone size in some rows; elsewhere it reads once, few, many or a size class.

v_gene,j_gene,abundance,d_gene,CDR3nt,CDR3aa
TRBV5-1,TRBJ2-1,.,.,TGCGCCAGCAGCTCGGAAAGTCCGGCCCCAGAGTTCTTC,CASSSESPAPEFF
TRBV7-8,TRBJ2-7,.,TRBD2,TGTGCCAGCAGCCAGGGACTAGCGGGAGTCTACGAGCAGTACTTC,CASSQGLAGVYEQYF
TRBV7-9,TRBJ2-3,.,TRBD1,TGTGCCAGCAGCTTAAGGGGGCGTGGAGATACGCAGTATTTT,CASSLRGRGDTQYF
TRBV10-3,TRBJ1-1,once,.,TGTGCCATCAGTGACAGGGAGGGCACTGAAGCTTTCTTT,CAISDREGTEAFF
TRBV9,TRBJ2-1,.,TRBD2,TGTGCCAGCAGCGTAGGTCAGTCTAGCGGGAAGTACAATGAGCAGTTCTTC,CASSVGQSSGKYNEQFF
TRBV4-1,TRBJ2-2,.,TRBD2,TGCGCCAGCAGCCACCTCGGACTAGCGCGGACGAACACCGGGGAGCTGTTTTTT,CASSHLGLARTNTGELFF
TRBV11-2,TRBJ2-1,.,TRBD2,TGTGCCAGCAGCTTGGGACTAGCGGGACGGGAGCAGTTCTTC,CASSLGLAGREQFF
TRBV6-1,TRBJ1-1,.,.,TGTGCCAGCAGTGAAAGGTCTAGAGGCACTGAAGCTTTCTTT,CASSERSRGTEAFF
TRBV5-1,TRBJ2-7,few,TRBD1,TGCGCCAGCAGCCCAGGGACAGGGTCGGGGGAATTGGGGCAGTACTTC,CASSPGTGSGELGQYF
TRBV10-3,TRBJ2-3,.,.,TGTGCCATCAGTGAGTCGAAATTGTCCAGAGGGAGGACGGATACGCAGTATTTT,CAISESKLSRGRTDTQYF
TRBV18,TRBJ1-4,.,.,TGTGCCAGCTCGCCAGGACAAGAGAAAAAACTGTTTTTT,CASSPGQEKKLFF
TRBV5-5,TRBJ2-1,few,.,TGTGCCAGCAGCTTATACAATGAGCAGTTCTTC,CASSLYNEQFF
TRBV7-7,TRBJ2-2,.,.,TGTGCCAGCAGCTTACAGGGAACTAACACCGGGGAGCTGTTTTTT,CASSLQGTNTGELFF
TRBV7-2,TRBJ2-1,once,.,TGTGCCAGCAGCTTACCAATCTACAATGAGCAGTTCTTC,CASSLPIYNEQFF
TRBV5-3,TRBJ1-3,.,TRBD1,TGTGCCAGAACCCTCCGAGGGGGCGAACGGAATGGAAACACCATATATTTT,CARTLRGGERNGNTIYF
TRBV7-2,TRBJ2-7,.,TRBD1,TGTGCCAGCAGCTTAACCGGGACAGCCTACGAGCAGTACTTC,CASSLTGTAYEQYF
TRBV2,TRBJ2-1,.,.,TGTGCCAGCGACCGAGGGGGGAGAACGAATGAGCAGTTCTTC,CASDRGGRTNEQFF
TRBV19,TRBJ2-4,.,.,TGTGCCAGTAGTATGGACGCCCGGGATCGCATTCAGTACTTC,CASSMDARDRIQYF
TRBV7-2,TRBJ1-1,.,TRBD1,TGTGCCAGCAGCAGACAGGGTGACACTGAAGCTTTCTTT,CASSRQGDTEAFF
TRBV5-1,TRBJ2-2,.,TRBD2,TGCGCCAGCAGCTTCGGGACTAGCGGATTGAACACCGGGGAGCTGTTTTTT,CASSFGTSGLNTGELFF
TRBV30,TRBJ1-5,once,.,TGTGCCTGGAGTGTAGACCGGGAGAGGCCCCAGCATTTT,CAWSVDRERPQHF
TRBV2,TRBJ2-3,.,TRBD1,TGTGCCAGCAGACCGGGACAGGTTTCAGATACGCAGTATTTT,CASRPGQVSDTQYF
TRBV5-4,TRBJ2-7,.,TRBD2,TGTGCCAGCAGCCCGGGACTATCCCTCGAGCAGTACTTC,CASSPGLSLEQYF
TRBV7-8,TRBJ2-7,many,.,TGTGCCAGCAGCCGAGAGCGGAGCTACGAGCAGTACTTC,CASSRERSYEQYF
TRBV15,TRBJ1-1,.,.,TGTGCCACCAGCTCGGACCTGCGGGACACTGAAGCTTTCTTT,CATSSDLRDTEAFF
TRBV7-9,TRBJ2-7,few,TRBD1,TGTGCCAGCAGCACGGGACAGGGGGTGACCTACGAGCAGTACTTC,CASSTGQGVTYEQYF
TRBV18,TRBJ1-4,once,.,TGTGCCAGCTCACGAGCCACTAATGAAAAACTGTTTTTT,CASSRATNEKLFF
TRBV19,TRBJ2-1,.,.,TGTGCCAGTAGTATGGGGGCCTACAATGAGCAGTTCTTC,CASSMGAYNEQFF
TRBV5-8,TRBJ2-3,.,TRBD2,TGTGCCAGCAGCTGGGGACTAGCGGTAGGCACAGATACGCAGTATTTT,CASSWGLAVGTDTQYF
TRBV18,TRBJ1-5,.,TRBD1,TGTGCCAGCTCACGGGGACAGGGGGATCAGCCCCAGCATTTT,CASSRGQGDQPQHF
TRBV20-1,TRBJ2-5,.,.,TGCAGTGCCGGCCCCGAGAAGACCCAGTACTTC,CSAGPEKTQYF
TRBV11-2,TRBJ2-7,.,.,TGTGCCAGCAGCTTAGATGGGCAGGGCTACGAGCAGTACTTC,CASSLDGQGYEQYF
TRBV18,TRBJ2-1,.,TRBD2,TGTGCCAGCTCACCGGGACTAGCGAGCTACAATGAGCAGTTCTTC,CASSPGLASYNEQFF
TRBV28,TRBJ2-7,.,.,TGTGCCAGCAGTTTTCAACCCGGCTACGAGCAGTACTTC,CASSFQPGYEQYF
TRBV27,TRBJ1-5,.,.,TGTGCCAGCAGTCTCACCGGGACCCCCAATCAGCCCCAGCATTTT,CASSLTGTPNQPQHF
TRBV27,TRBJ1-2,.,.,TGTGCCAGCAGTTTATCGGGCAGCAACTATGGCTACACCTTC,CASSLSGSNYGYTF
TRBV2,TRBJ2-7,.,TRBD2,TGTGCCAGCCACGGGACTACCTACGAGCAGTACTTC,CASHGTTYEQYF
TRBV5-1,TRBJ2-7,.,TRBD1,TGCGCCAGCAGCGCTAGGACAGGGACCTACGAGCAGTACTTC,CASSARTGTYEQYF
TRBV4-1,TRBJ2-3,many,.,TGCGCCAGCAGCCAAGGTGGGACCCGAGATACGCAGTATTTT,CASSQGGTRDTQYF
TRBV4-2,TRBJ2-1,.,TRBD2,TGTGCCAGCAGACATAACCCGACTAGCGGGAGCTACAATGAGCAGTTCTTC,CASRHNPTSGSYNEQFF
TRBV27,TRBJ1-1,.,.,TGTGCCAGCGGGCGGACGGTTATGAACACTGAAGCTTTCTTT,CASGRTVMNTEAFF
TRBV5-1,TRBJ2-3,.,.,TGCGCCAGCAGCTTCCCGGGTAGCACAGATACGCAGTATTTT,CASSFPGSTDTQYF
TRBV4-2,TRBJ2-3,once,TRBD2,TGTGCCAGCAGCCAAGGGCGTGGAACTAGCGGCACAGATACGCAGTATTTT,CASSQGRGTSGTDTQYF
TRBV11-1,TRBJ2-5,.,TRBD1,TGTGCCAGCAGCTTAGGCGGACAGGGGGTGACCACGGAGACCCAGTACTTC,CASSLGGQGVTTETQYF
TRBV5-4,TRBJ1-1,.,TRBD1,TGTGCCAGCAGAGAGGACAGGGCAAACACTGAAGCTTTCTTT,CASREDRANTEAFF
TRBV7-9,TRBJ2-7,once,TRBD2,TGTGCCAGCAGCGGACTTGCGGGAGGCCACGAGCAGTACTTC,CASSGLAGGHEQYF
TRBV4-1,TRBJ2-1,few,TRBD2,TGCGCCAGCAGCCCCGCCCCGGCAGGGAGGGGTGAGCAGTTCTTC,CASSPAPAGRGEQFF
TRBV4-2,TRBJ2-1,once,TRBD2,TGTGCCAGCAGCCCCGGACTAGCGGGACACTACAATGAGCAGTTCTTC,CASSPGLAGHYNEQFF
TRBV5-6,TRBJ2-7,.,.,TGTGCCAGCACCGCCGGGACTTTCTACGAGCAGTACTTC,CASTAGTFYEQYF
TRBV5-4,TRBJ2-5,.,.,TGTGCCAGCAGCTCGACGGCTCAAGAGACCCAGTACTTC,CASSSTAQETQYF
TRBV28,TRBJ2-5,.,TRBD1,TGTGCCAGCAATCCGGACAGGGGAGGGGAGACCCAGTACTTC,CASNPDRGGETQYF
TRBV2,TRBJ2-5,.,.,TGTGCCAGCACGTACAGCCAAGAGACCCAGTACTTC,CASTYSQETQYF
TRBV7-9,TRBJ1-1,.,TRBD1,TGTGCCAGCAGCTTAGCGGGGACGACAGGGGGCAACACTGAAGCTTTCTTT,CASSLAGTTGGNTEAFF
TRBV9,TRBJ2-3,.,.,TGTGCCAGCAGCGTAGCTGGGAGAGGCCTTACCACAGATACGCAGTATTTT,CASSVAGRGLTTDTQYF
TRBV5-1,TRBJ2-1,.,.,TGCGCCAGCAGCTTGTTTCAGGGCGATGAGCAGTTCTTC,CASSLFQGDEQFF
TRBV29-1,TRBJ2-5,.,TRBD1,TGCAGCGTAGAGACAGGGCAGGAGACCCAGTACTTC,CSVETGQETQYF
TRBV29-1,TRBJ1-4,.,TRBD1,TGCAGCGTACGACAGGGGGCTGGGGAAAAACTGTTTTTT,CSVRQGAGEKLFF
TRBV7-6,TRBJ2-2,.,TRBD2,TGTGCCAGCAGTGCGGCCCTAGCGGCCGGGGAGCTGTTTTTT,CASSAALAAGELFF